This is a list of T cell receptor beta chains from one sample in a study of vaccination effects on CD4 cells after COVID-19. Sequenced by immunoSEQ multiplex PCR; TCRdb stores in-frame clones only, minus some. The table records 84,000 or so clones, roughly 80% of them present only once. These receptors have no known antigen. This sample comprised CD4+ T cells from PBMCs cultured with HCoV-OC43 spike peptides, obtained after COVID-19 vaccination. These receptors originate from a human donor who received a COVID-19 vaccine. The CDR3 runs from the conserved cysteine through the conserved F or W. A D gene is named only where the DNA matches it firmly. Clone size appears in some rows only: once, few, many, or a class for an expanded clone.

d_call,j_call,clone_size,v_call,cdr3_nt,cdr3_aa
TRBD1,TRBJ1-2,NA,TRBV4-3,TGCGCCAGCAGCCAAGAAAGCCAGGGGGGCTATGGCTACACCTTC,CASSQESQGGYGYTF
TRBD2,TRBJ2-3,NA,TRBV2,TGTGCCAGCAGACTGGGACTAGCGGGGGGGCCCGGTACGCAGTATTTT,CASRLGLAGGPGTQYF
NA,TRBJ1-3,NA,TRBV3-1/TRBV3-2,TGTGCCAGCAGGCTAACAGGCTCTGGAAACACCATATATTTT,CASRLTGSGNTIYF
NA,TRBJ2-1,NA,TRBV2,TGTGCCAGCAGTCCCTCCGGGACTCCAATCCAGCAGTTCTTC,CASSPSGTPIQQFF
NA,TRBJ1-6,NA,TRBV29-1,TGCAGCGTTGCTAGAGAGACTAATTCACCCCTCCACTTT,CSVARETNSPLHF
NA,TRBJ2-1,few,TRBV7-3,TGTGCCAGCAGCTTAGGACTGGCGGATGAGCAGTTCTTC,CASSLGLADEQFF
NA,TRBJ1-5,NA,TRBV9,TGTGCCAGCAGCGGGGGGGCGGGGAGCAATCAGCCCCAGCATTTT,CASSGGAGSNQPQHF
NA,TRBJ1-3,NA,TRBV6-5,TGTGCCAGCAGTTACAAGGGGGGTGGAAACACCATATATTTT,CASSYKGGGNTIYF
NA,TRBJ1-4,once,TRBV4-1,TGCGCCAGCAGGAGTACAGGGAACACTAATGAAAAACTGTTTTTT,CASRSTGNTNEKLFF
NA,TRBJ1-1,NA,TRBV29-1,TGCAGCGTTTCAGACAGAGAATACACTGAAGCTTTCTTT,CSVSDREYTEAFF
NA,TRBJ1-5,NA,TRBV5-1,TGCGCCAGCAGCTTGGGGGATACGGCAGGGCCCCAGCATTTT,CASSLGDTAGPQHF
NA,TRBJ1-3,NA,TRBV4-1,TGCGCCAGCAGCCAAGAGAGAAACACCATATATTTT,CASSQERNTIYF
NA,TRBJ2-5,NA,TRBV19,TGTGCCAGTAGTCGCCGGACAGAGCAAGAGACCCAGTACTTC,CASSRRTEQETQYF
TRBD2,TRBJ2-3,NA,TRBV4-1,TGCGCCAGCAGCCAAGTTAGCGGGGTTAGCACAGATACGCAGTATTTT,CASSQVSGVSTDTQYF
NA,TRBJ1-1,few,TRBV2,TGTGCCAGCAGGAAGGACAAGATCTCTGACACTGAAGCTTTCTTT,CASRKDKISDTEAFF
NA,TRBJ2-3,NA,TRBV7-2,TGTGCCAGCAGCCCACTCGGGTTAGCGGCGACAGATACGCAGTATTTT,CASSPLGLAATDTQYF
NA,TRBJ1-1,once,TRBV13,TGTGCCAGCAGCTCCAAGAACACTGAAGCTTTCTTT,CASSSKNTEAFF
NA,TRBJ1-6,medium-sized,TRBV30,TGTGCCTGGAGTGTACACCCTACTTCTAATTCACCCCTCCACTTT,CAWSVHPTSNSPLHF
NA,TRBJ1-5,NA,TRBV30,TGTGCCTGGAGTGGCCAAGGGGACCGACGCAATCAGCCCCAGCATTTT,CAWSGQGDRRNQPQHF
NA,TRBJ2-4,NA,TRBV5-6,TGTGCCAGCAGCTTGGGGTCGTTGGACATTCAGTACTTC,CASSLGSLDIQYF
TRBD2,TRBJ2-3,NA,TRBV5-4,TGTGCCAGCAGCCCCGGGGTAGCGGGGGGTAGGGATACGCAGTATTTT,CASSPGVAGGRDTQYF
NA,TRBJ2-1,few,TRBV7-2,TGTGCCAGCAGCTTACGGGCCGGGGACAATGAGCAGTTCTTC,CASSLRAGDNEQFF